This T cell receptor beta chain was captured by sequencing in a study of blood T cell repertoires in COVID-19. Study in general: PBMCs, B-cell-depleted T cells, or T cells were the source of the cDNA or gDNA that made up the material.

As handled by the study authors: Reference gene primer amplification gave estimated nucleated cell counts. Measured with immunoSEQ multiplex PCR; TCRdb has only the in-frame clones, and not every one. Clone size and V and J calls were adopted from that table, with D and trimming inferred from the DNA. The repertoire has approximately 110,000 clones, 74% of them found once; the top ten carry approximately 5.9%. CDR1 is SGHTS, CDR2 YDEGEE, per germline. The trim removed 5 bases at V and 5 bases at J, leaving 2 bases unmatched. This CDR3 is built from 13 residues. It was during active infection that Seattle patients were enrolled and then longitudinally followed.

V and J are TRBV5-8 and TRBJ1-5; TRBD1 aligns across 9 bases. The sequenced sample was peripheral blood. This TCR derives from a man older than 75 with COVID-19, enrolled during active disease. DNA of the CDR3: TGTGCCAGCAGTTGGGACAGGGATCAGCCCCAGCATTTT. The encoded protein is CASSWDRDQPQHF. Looking up the rest from reference TRBV5-8 and TRBJ1-5 gives the full variable domain: EAGVTQSPTHLIKTRGQQATLRCSPISGHTSVYWYQQALGLGLQFLLWYDEGEERNRGNFPPRFSGRQFPNYSSELNVNALELEDSALYLCASSWDRDQPQHFGDGTRLSIL.